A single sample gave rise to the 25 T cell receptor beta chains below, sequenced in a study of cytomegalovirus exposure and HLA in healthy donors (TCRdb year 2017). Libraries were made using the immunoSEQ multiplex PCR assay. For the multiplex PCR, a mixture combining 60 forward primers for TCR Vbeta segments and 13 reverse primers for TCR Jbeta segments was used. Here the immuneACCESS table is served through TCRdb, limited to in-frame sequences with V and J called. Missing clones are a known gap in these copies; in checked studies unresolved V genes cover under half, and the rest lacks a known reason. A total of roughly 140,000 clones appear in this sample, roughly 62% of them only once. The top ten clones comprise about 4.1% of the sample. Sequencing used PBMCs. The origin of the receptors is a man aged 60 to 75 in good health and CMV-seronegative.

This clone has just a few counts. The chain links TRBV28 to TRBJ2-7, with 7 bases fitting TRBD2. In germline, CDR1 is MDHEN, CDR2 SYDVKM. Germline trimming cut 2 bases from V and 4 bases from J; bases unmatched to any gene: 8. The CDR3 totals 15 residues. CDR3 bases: TGTGCCAGCAGTTTACTGGGGTCTAGCGGATACGAGCAGTACTTC. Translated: CASSLLGSSGYEQYF. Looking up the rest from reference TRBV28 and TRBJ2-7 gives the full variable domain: DVKVTQSSRYLVKRTGEKVFLECVQDMDHENMFWYRQDPGLGLRLIYFSYDVKMKEKGDIPEGYSVSREKKERFSLILESASTNQTSMYLCASSLLGSSGYEQYFGPGTRLTVT.

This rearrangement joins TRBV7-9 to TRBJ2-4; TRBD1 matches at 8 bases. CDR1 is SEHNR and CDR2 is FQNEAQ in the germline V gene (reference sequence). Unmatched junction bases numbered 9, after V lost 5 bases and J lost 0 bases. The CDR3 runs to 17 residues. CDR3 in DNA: TGTGCCAGCAGCCGGATTGGACAGGGTATAGCCAAAAACATTCAGTACTTC. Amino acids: CASSRIGQGIAKNIQYF. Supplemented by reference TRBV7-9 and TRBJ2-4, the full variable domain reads DTGVSQNPRHKITKRGQNVTFRCDPISEHNRLYWYRQTLGQGPEFLTYFQNEAQLEKSRLLSDRFSAERPKGSFSTLEIQRTEQGDSAMYLCASSRIGQGIAKNIQYFGAGTRLSVL.

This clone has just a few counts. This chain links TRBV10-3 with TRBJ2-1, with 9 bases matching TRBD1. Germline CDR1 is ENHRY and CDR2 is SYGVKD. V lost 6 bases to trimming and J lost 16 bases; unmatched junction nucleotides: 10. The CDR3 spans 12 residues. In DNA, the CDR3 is TGTGCCATCAGCTTGGGACAGGGAGAAAGATTCTTC. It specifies CAISLGQGERFF.

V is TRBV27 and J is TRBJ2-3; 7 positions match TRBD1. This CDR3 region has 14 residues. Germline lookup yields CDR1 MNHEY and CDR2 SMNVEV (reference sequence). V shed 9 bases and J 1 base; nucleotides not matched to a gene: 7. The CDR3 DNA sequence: TGTGCCAGTTCACCAGGGGGTCGCACAGATACGCAGTATTTT. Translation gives CASSPGGRTDTQYF.

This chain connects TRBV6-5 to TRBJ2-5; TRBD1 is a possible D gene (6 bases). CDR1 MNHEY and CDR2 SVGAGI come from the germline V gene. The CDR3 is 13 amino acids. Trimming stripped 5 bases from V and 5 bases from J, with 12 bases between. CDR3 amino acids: CASSRNRDETQYF. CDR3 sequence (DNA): TGTGCCAGCAGTCGTAACAGGGACGAGACCCAGTACTTC.

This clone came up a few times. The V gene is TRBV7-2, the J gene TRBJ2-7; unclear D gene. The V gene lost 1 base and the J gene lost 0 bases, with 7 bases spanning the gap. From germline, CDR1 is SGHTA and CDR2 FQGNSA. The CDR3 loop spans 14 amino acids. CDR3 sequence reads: CASSLGRHSYEQYF. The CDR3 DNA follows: TGTGCCAGCAGCTTAGGGCGGCACTCCTACGAGCAGTACTTC.

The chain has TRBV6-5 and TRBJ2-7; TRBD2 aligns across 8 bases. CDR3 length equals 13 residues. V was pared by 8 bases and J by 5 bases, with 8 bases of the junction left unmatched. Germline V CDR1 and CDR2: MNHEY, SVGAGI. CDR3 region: CASPGGRWDEQYF. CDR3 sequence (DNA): TGTGCCAGCCCGGGGGGGAGGTGGGACGAGCAGTACTTC.

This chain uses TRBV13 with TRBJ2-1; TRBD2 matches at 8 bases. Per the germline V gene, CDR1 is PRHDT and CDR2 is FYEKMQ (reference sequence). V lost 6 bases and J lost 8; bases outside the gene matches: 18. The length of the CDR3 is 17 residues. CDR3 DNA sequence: TGTGCCAGCAGACCCGGACGGGAGGGAAGTGAGGTTGATGAGCAGTTCTTC. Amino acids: CASRPGREGSEVDEQFF.

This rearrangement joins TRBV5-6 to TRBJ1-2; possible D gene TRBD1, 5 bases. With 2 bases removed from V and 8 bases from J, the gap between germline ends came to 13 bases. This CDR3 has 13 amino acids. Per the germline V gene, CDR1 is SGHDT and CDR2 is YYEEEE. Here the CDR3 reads CASSLSQGEGYTF. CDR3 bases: TGTGCCAGCAGCTTAAGTCAGGGCGAGGGCTACACCTTC.

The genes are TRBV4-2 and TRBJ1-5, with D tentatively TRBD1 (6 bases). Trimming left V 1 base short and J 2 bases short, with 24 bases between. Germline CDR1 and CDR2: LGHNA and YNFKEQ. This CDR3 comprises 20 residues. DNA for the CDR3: TGTGCCAGCAGCCAAGCCCAATTAGAACCCGGGGGGCTGGGCAATCAGCCCCAGCATTTT. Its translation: CASSQAQLEPGGLGNQPQHF.

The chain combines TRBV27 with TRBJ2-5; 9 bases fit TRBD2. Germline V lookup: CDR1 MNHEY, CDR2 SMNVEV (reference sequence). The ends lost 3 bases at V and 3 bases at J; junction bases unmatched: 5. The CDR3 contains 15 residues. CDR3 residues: CASSFRSSGKETQYF. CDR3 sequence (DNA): TGTGCCAGCAGTTTTAGGTCTAGCGGGAAAGAGACCCAGTACTTC.

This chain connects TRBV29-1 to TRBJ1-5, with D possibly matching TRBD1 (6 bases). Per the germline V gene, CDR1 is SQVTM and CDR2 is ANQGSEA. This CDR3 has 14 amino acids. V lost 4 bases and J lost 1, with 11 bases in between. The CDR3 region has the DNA TGCAGCGTTGCGGCAGGGGTGAGCAATCAGCCCCAGCATTTT. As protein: CSVAAGVSNQPQHF.

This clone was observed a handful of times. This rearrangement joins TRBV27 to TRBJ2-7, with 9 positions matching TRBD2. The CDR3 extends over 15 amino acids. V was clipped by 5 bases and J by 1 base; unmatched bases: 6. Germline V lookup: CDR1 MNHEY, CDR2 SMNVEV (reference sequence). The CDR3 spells CASSLRLADSYEQYF. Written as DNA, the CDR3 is TGTGCCAGCAGTCTCAGACTAGCGGATTCCTACGAGCAGTACTTC.

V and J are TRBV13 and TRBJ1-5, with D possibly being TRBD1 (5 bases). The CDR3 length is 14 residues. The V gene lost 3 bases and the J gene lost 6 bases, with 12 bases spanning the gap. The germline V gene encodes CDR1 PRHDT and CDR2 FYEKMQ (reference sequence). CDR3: CASSLGGMSQPQHF. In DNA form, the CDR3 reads TGTGCCAGCAGCTTGGGGGGGATGAGTCAGCCCCAGCATTTT.

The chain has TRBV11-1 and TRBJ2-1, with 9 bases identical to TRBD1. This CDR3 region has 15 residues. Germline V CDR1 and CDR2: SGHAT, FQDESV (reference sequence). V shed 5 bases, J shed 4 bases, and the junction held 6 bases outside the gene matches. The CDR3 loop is CASSNPGQGYNEQFF. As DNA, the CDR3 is TGTGCCAGCAGCAACCCGGGACAGGGTTACAATGAGCAGTTCTTC.

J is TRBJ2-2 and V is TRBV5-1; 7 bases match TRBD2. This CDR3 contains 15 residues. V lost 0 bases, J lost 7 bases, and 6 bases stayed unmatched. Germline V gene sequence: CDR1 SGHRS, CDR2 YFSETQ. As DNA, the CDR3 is TGCGCCAGCAGCTTGGGCGCGGGAGAGGTCGGGGAGCTGTTTTTT. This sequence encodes CASSLGAGEVGELFF.

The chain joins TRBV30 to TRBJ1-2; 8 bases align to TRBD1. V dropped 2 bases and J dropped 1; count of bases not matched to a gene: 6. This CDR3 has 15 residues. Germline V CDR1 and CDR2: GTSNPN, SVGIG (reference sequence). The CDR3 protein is CAWSIYRGVNYGYTF. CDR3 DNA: TGTGCCTGGAGTATCTACAGGGGGGTTAACTATGGCTACACCTTC.

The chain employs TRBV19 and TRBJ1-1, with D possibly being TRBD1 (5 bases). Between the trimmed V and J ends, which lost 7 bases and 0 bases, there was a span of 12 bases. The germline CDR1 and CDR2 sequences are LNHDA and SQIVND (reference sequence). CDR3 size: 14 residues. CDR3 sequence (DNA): TGTGCCAGTAAGGAAGGACAATTGAACACTGAAGCTTTCTTT. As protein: CASKEGQLNTEAFF.

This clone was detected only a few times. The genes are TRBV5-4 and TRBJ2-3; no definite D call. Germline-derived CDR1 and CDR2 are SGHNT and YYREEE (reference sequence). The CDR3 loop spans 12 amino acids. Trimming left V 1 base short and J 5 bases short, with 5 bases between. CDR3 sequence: CASSLNGDTQYF. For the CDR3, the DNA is TGTGCCAGCAGCTTGAACGGAGATACGCAGTATTTT.

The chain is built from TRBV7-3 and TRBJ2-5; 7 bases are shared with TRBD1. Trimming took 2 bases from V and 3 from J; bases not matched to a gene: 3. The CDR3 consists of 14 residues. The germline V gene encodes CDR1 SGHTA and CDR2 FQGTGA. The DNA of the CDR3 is TGTGCCAGCAGCTTAGCCGGGACAGAAGAGACCCAGTACTTC. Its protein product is CASSLAGTEETQYF.

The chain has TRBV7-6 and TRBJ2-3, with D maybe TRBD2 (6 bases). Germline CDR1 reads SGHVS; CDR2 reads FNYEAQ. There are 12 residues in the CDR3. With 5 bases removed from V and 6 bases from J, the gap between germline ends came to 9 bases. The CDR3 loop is CASSRSGDTQYF. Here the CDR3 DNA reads TGTGCCAGCAGCAGAAGCGGGGATACGCAGTATTTT. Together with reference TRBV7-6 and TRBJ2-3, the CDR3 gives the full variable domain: GAGVSQSPRYKVTKRGQDVALRCDPISGHVSLYWYRQALGQGPEFLTYFNYEAQQDKSGLPNDRFSAERPEGSISTLTIQRTEQRDSAMYRCASSRSGDTQYFGPGTRLTVL.

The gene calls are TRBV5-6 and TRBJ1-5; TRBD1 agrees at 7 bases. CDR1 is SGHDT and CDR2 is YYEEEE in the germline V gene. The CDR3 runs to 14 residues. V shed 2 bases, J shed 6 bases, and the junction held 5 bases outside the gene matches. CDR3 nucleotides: TGTGCCAGCAGCTTAGGAGGGGGCGGTCAGCCCCAGCATTTT. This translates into CASSLGGGGQPQHF.

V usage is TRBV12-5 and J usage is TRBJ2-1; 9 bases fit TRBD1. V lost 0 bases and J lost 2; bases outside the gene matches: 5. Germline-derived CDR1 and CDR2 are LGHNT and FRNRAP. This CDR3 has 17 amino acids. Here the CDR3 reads CASGLVLGQGPYNEQFF. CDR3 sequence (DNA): TGTGCTAGTGGTTTGGTATTGGGACAGGGACCCTACAATGAGCAGTTCTTC.

CDR3 bases: TGTGCCAGCAGCAAAGCGCTTTACAGGGTTCATGGCTACACCTTC. As protein: CASSKALYRVHGYTF. The chain uses TRBV21-1 and TRBJ1-2; the table assigns TRBD1, which was not confirmed against the DNA. TRBV21-1 is termed a pseudogene. The CDR3 is 15 amino acids.

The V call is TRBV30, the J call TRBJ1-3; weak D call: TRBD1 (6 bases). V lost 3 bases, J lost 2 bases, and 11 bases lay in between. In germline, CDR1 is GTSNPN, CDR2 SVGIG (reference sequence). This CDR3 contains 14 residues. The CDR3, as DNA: TGTGCCTGGAGCGCTGGGACACCTGGAAACACCATATATTTT. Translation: CAWSAGTPGNTIYF.